This T cell receptor beta chain was observed in a study of graft-versus-host responses after intestinal transplantation. Study details: Among the recipients, all got anti-thymocyte globulin induction and then tacrolimus and steroids for around 3 years.

With regard to this clone: Its antigen remains unidentified. The same CDR3 also results from other DNA sequences found in this sample.

Data came from immunoSEQ multiplex PCR; TCRdb stores just in-frame clones and leaves some out. The repertoire includes approximately 58,000 clones, around nine tenths of them detected once, and roughly 2.8% sits in the top ten. Germline-derived CDR1 and CDR2 are LNHNV and YYDKDF (reference sequence). This CDR3 has 12 residues. V lost 0 bases and J 2 bases, leaving 0 bases between the germline ends. Overall study results and limits: Recipient-marrow GvH clones were detected, some having first appeared in ileum or blood.

This sequence joins TRBV15 and TRBJ2-3, with D unresolved. The receptor was derived from a human patient who received an intestinal transplant, so some T cells may come from the graft donor. The source was PBMCs, collected roughly 120 days after intestinal transplantation. The DNA of the CDR3 is TGTGCCACCAGCAGAGACACAGATACGCAGTATTTT. Encoded protein: CATSRDTDTQYF. Full variable domain (rest looked up from reference TRBV15 and TRBJ2-3): DAMVIQNPRYQVTQFGKPVTLSCSQTLNHNVMYWYQQKSSQAPKLLFHYYDKDFNNEADTPDNFQSRRPNTSFCFLDIRSPGLGDTAMYLCATSRDTDTQYFGPGTRLTVL.